Shown below are 29 T cell receptor beta chains from a single sample sequenced in a study of response to subunit inactivated influenza vaccine (dated 2018 in TCRdb). Libraries were built with RT-PCR. These reads were obtained on an Illumina HiSeq 2500. Using fastp trimming at Q25 and MiXCR clonotype assembly, TCRdb reanalyzed the public sequencing data and kept in-frame beta chains. Here each entry gathers all rows of one CDR3 protein and keeps the most common genes and DNA. This sample holds 600,000 to 700,000 distinct CDR3 sequences; approximately 14% were observed only once. The ten biggest clones cover about 7.4% of the sample. Sequenced material: PBMCs from blood, taken 14 to 15 days before vaccination. Source of these receptors: a middle-aged man who received an inactivated influenza vaccine. Donor details come from another sample of the same person, matched by shared clones.

The V call is TRBV7-2, the J call TRBJ2-5; D gene uncertain. The CDR3 consists of 13 residues. Per germline, CDR1 SGHTA and CDR2 FQGNSA. Trimming stripped 1 base from V and 4 bases from J, with 7 bases between. The CDR3, as DNA: TGTGCCAGCAGCTTAGACTTTAGAGAGACCCAGTACTTC. It encodes CASSLDFRETQYF.

This rearrangement joins TRBV15 to TRBJ2-3; 11 nucleotides align to TRBD2. Germline CDR1 and CDR2: LNHNV and YYDKDF (reference sequence). This CDR3 is built from 16 residues. V shed 4 bases and J 2 bases; nucleotides not matched to a gene: 5. This chain's CDR3 is CATSTGTSGYTDTQYF. The CDR3 region has the DNA TGTGCCACCAGCACCGGGACTAGCGGATACACAGATACGCAGTATTTT.

V gene TRBV4-1 combines with J gene TRBJ1-2; D possibly corresponds to TRBD1 (5 bases). The CDR3 loop spans 13 amino acids. Trimming removed 3 bases at V and 4 bases at J, with 9 bases between. CDR1 is MGHRA and CDR2 is YSYEKL in the germline V gene. Here the CDR3 reads CASSQGPGYGYTF. The CDR3 bases are TGCGCCAGCAGCCAGGGGCCGGGCTATGGCTACACCTTC.

The rearrangement uses TRBV7-2 and TRBJ2-3; D uncertain. CDR3 length: 12 amino acids. V was trimmed by 5 bases and J by 8 bases, leaving 11 bases between them. Germline CDR1 reads SGHTA; CDR2 reads FQGNSA. The CDR3 protein is CASSPAAGTQYF. The CDR3 DNA follows: TGTGCCAGCAGCCCTGCAGCCGGTACGCAGTATTTT.

The gene calls are TRBV6-2 or TRBV6-3 and TRBJ2-7; D uncertain. The CDR3 contains 12 residues. The germline CDR1 and CDR2 sequences are MNHEY and SVGEGT. Trimming pared 0 bases from V and 6 bases from J, leaving 6 bases between. This CDR3 reads CASSYSGTEQYF. The CDR3 coding sequence is TGTGCCAGCAGTTACTCCGGAACCGAGCAGTACTTC.

The CDR3 loop reads CSAREIYQQGWQETQYF. In nucleotides, the CDR3 is TGCAGTGCTAGAGAGATCTATCAACAGGGGTGGCAAGAGACCCAGTACTTC. The chain links TRBV20-1 to TRBJ2-5, with 7 bases fitting TRBD1. This CDR3 is built from 17 residues. The junction had 12 bases not matched to a gene; V was cut back by 0 bases and J by 2 bases. CDR1 is DFQATT, CDR2 SNEGSKA, per germline (reference sequence).

V and J are TRBV28 and TRBJ2-1; 9 nucleotides match TRBD2. The V gene end was trimmed by 7 bases and the J gene end by 5 bases; junction bases not matched to a gene: 6. CDR1 MDHEN and CDR2 SYDVKM come from the germline V gene. The CDR3 length is 14 residues. This chain's CDR3 is CASIAGEGHNEQFF. In nucleotides, the CDR3 is TGTGCCAGCATAGCGGGAGAAGGCCACAATGAGCAGTTCTTC.

J is TRBJ2-7 and V is TRBV12-3 or TRBV12-4; the match to TRBD2 covers 13 bases. This CDR3 spans 16 amino acids. J gave up 5 bases and V 4 bases, and 8 bases lay outside the gene matches. CDR3 region: CASSSPGTSGTDEQYF. Here the CDR3 DNA reads TGTGCCAGCAGTTCGCCAGGGACTAGCGGGACGGACGAGCAGTACTTC.

This clonotype was seen ten or more times. V gene TRBV12-3 or TRBV12-4 combines with J gene TRBJ1-3, with TRBD1 matching 9 bases. Trimming at V came to 6 bases and at J to 0 bases, leaving 9 bases not matched to a gene. The CDR3 covers 17 residues. The CDR3 region is CASSRGQGRFSGNTIYF. CDR3 DNA: TGTGCCAGCAGCCGAGGACAGGGGCGCTTCTCTGGAAACACCATATATTTT.

This clonotype was seen a few times. The chain uses TRBV7-2 and TRBJ2-3, with 7 bases aligning to TRBD2. The CDR3 loop spans 15 amino acids. Germline CDR1 and CDR2: SGHTA and FQGNSA. V shed 2 bases and J 6 bases; nucleotides not matched to a gene: 8. The CDR3 nucleotides are TGTGCCAGCAGCTTACGCGGGAGAGGTGCTGATACGCAGTATTTT. This encodes CASSLRGRGADTQYF.

This clonotype has just a few counts. The chain couples TRBV29-1 to TRBJ1-4; TRBD1 matches at 7 bases. The CDR3 runs to 13 residues. Looked up from germline, CDR1 is SQVTM and CDR2 is ANQGSEA. With V trimmed by 6 bases and J by 7 bases, 8 bases remained unmatched. CDR3 in DNA: TGCAGCGTGGGGAAGGGGGCAGGTGAAAAACTGTTTTTT. This sequence encodes CSVGKGAGEKLFF.

This clonotype was seen many times. The chain joins TRBV12-3 or TRBV12-4 to TRBJ1-6; 8 nucleotides match TRBD1. V was clipped by 5 bases and J by 10 bases; unmatched bases: 10. This CDR3 comprises 15 residues. CDR3 coding DNA: TGTGCCAGCAGTCCCAACACCGGGACAGGCTCACCCCTCCACTTT. As protein: CASSPNTGTGSPLHF.

This clonotype was seen ten or more times. A junction end diverges from the germline sequence, so it may reflect a read error. V gene TRBV5-1 combines with J gene TRBJ2-7; 9 bases align to TRBD1. The length of the CDR3 is 14 residues. Germline V gives CDR1 SGHRS, CDR2 YFSETQ. In nucleotides, the CDR3 is TGTGCCAGCAGCTTCGGGACAGGGTCCTACGAGCAGTACTTC. This encodes CASSFGTGSYEQYF. Full variable domain (rest looked up from reference TRBV5-1 and TRBJ2-7): KAGVTQTPRYLIKTRGQQVTLSCSPISGHRSVSWYQQTPGQGLQFLFEYFSETQRNKGNFPGRFSGRQFSNSRSEMNVSTLELGDSALYLCASSFGTGSYEQYFGPGTRLTVT.

The table lists this clonotype with a few counts. The J gene is TRBJ2-3, the V gene TRBV7-2; no clear D gene. Germline V gene lookup returns CDR1 SGHTA and CDR2 FQGNSA. This CDR3 is 14 amino acids long. Trimming cost V 5 bases and J 6 bases, with 15 bases left between them. This chain's CDR3 is CASSRGPPRDTQYF. The DNA of the CDR3 is TGTGCCAGCAGCCGCGGACCTCCACGTGATACGCAGTATTTT.

In this sample, this clonotype turned up a few times. The chain joins TRBV10-3 to TRBJ2-3; D perhaps matches TRBD1 (6 bases). V lost 5 bases and J 5 bases, leaving 11 bases between the germline ends. CDR3 length: 13 amino acids. The germline gives CDR1 ENHRY, CDR2 SYGVKD. The CDR3 spells CAISSTGQDTQYF. For the CDR3, the DNA is TGTGCCATCAGTTCGACAGGTCAAGATACGCAGTATTTT.

This clonotype was seen a handful of times. The rearrangement joins TRBV20-1 to TRBJ2-1; D is unresolved. Trimming shortened V by 1 base and J by 2 bases, and 12 bases separated the two germline ends. There are 15 residues in the CDR3. Germline-derived CDR1 and CDR2 are DFQATT and SNEGSKA (reference sequence). The CDR3 spells CSARGTTETYNEQFF. The DNA of the CDR3 is TGCAGTGCTAGAGGAACGACCGAGACCTACAATGAGCAGTTCTTC.

This rearrangement joins TRBV6-1 to TRBJ2-5; tentatively, D is TRBD1 (5 bases). The CDR3 contains 15 residues. Germline V lookup: CDR1 MNHNS, CDR2 SASEGT. V lost 1 base, J lost 5 bases, and 14 bases lay in between. The DNA for the CDR3 is TGTGCCAGCAGTGAAGTCGTCAGGGTAGGGGAGACCCAGTACTTC. Encoded protein: CASSEVVRVGETQYF.

This clonotype came up a few times. The J gene is TRBJ2-5, the V gene TRBV25-1, with 8 bases matching TRBD2. Germline CDR1 MGHDK, CDR2 SYGVNS. The J segment lost 7 bases and the V segment lost 7 bases, leaving 11 bases of the junction unmatched. The CDR3 spans 14 residues. The CDR3 loop is CASTSAGLAGTQYF. The CDR3 coding sequence is TGTGCCAGCACTTCCGCCGGACTAGCCGGGACCCAGTACTTC.

The chain is built from TRBV18 and TRBJ2-7, with D hard to call. V gave up 3 bases and J gave up 4 bases, with 10 bases separating them. There are 13 residues in the CDR3. Germline values: CDR1 KGHSH, CDR2 LQKENI. DNA of the CDR3: TGTGCCAGCTCACCCCCGGCGACATACGAGCAGTACTTC. Translation gives CASSPPATYEQYF.

The DNA for the CDR3 is TGTGCCAGCAGCTTAGAGGGAGGAGAGTACAATGAGCAGTTCTTC. It yields the protein CASSLEGGEYNEQFF. The rearrangement uses TRBV7-2 and TRBJ2-1; D might be TRBD2 (6 bases). The CDR3 loop spans 15 amino acids. Looked up from germline, CDR1 is SGHTA and CDR2 is FQGNSA. Trimming took 1 base from V and 4 from J, leaving 11 bases between them. Combining the CDR3 with reference TRBV7-2 and TRBJ2-1 gives the whole variable domain GAGVSQSPSNKVTEKGKDVELRCDPISGHTALYWYRQSLGQGLEFLIYFQGNSAPDKSGLPSDRFSAERTGGSVSTLTIQRTQQEDSAVYLCASSLEGGEYNEQFFGPGTRLTVL.

This clonotype has ten or more counts. CDR3 DNA: TGCAGTGCCAAGCGCGACAGTGACAATCAGCCCCAGCATTTT. Amino acids: CSAKRDSDNQPQHF. The V and J genes are TRBV20-1 and TRBJ1-5, with D perhaps TRBD1 (5 bases). There are 14 residues in the CDR3. Germline CDR1 reads DFQATT; CDR2 reads SNEGSKA (reference sequence). V lost 6 bases and J 3 bases, leaving 15 bases between the germline ends.

The chain joins TRBV6-5 to TRBJ1-6; unclear D gene. Between the trimmed V and J ends, which lost 0 bases and 11 bases, there was a span of 20 bases. Germline assignment: CDR1 MNHEY and CDR2 SVGAGI. The CDR3 has 17 residues. DNA for the CDR3: TGTGCCAGCAGTTACTCGGGCGGGAGGACTCTCGCAACACCCCTCCACTTT. The encoded protein is CASSYSGGRTLATPLHF.

This chain links TRBV6-5 with TRBJ2-3, with 8 bases fitting TRBD2. The CDR3 spans 17 residues. The junction had 10 bases not matched to a gene; V was cut back by 0 bases and J by 5 bases. Germline assignment: CDR1 MNHEY and CDR2 SVGAGI. CDR3 region: CASSYSGTRASGDTQYF. In nucleotides, the CDR3 is TGTGCCAGCAGTTACTCGGGGACTAGGGCTTCTGGAGATACGCAGTATTTT.

There are a few counts of this clonotype. The CDR3 coding sequence is TGTGCCAGCAGTCCTGTCCGGACAGATACCTACGAGCAGTACTTC. It codes for CASSPVRTDTYEQYF. The chain uses TRBV28 and TRBJ2-7, with D perhaps TRBD1 (6 bases). Looked up from germline, CDR1 is MDHEN and CDR2 is SYDVKM. CDR3 length equals 15 residues. The V gene lost 5 bases and the J gene lost 2 bases, with 16 bases spanning the gap.

The chain carries TRBV11-2 and TRBJ1-2; no clear D gene. The CDR3 runs 15 residues. V was trimmed by 5 bases and J by 5 bases, leaving 18 bases between them. The V gene's germline CDR1 is SGHAT and CDR2 FQNNGV. The CDR3 bases are TGTGCCAGCAGCCCCTTAGGGCAGGCACGTTATGGCTACACCTTC. It is translated as CASSPLGQARYGYTF.

V usage is TRBV9 and J usage is TRBJ2-6, with 9 bases lining up with TRBD1. Germline-derived CDR1 and CDR2 are SGDLS and YYNGEE. The CDR3 contains 18 residues. J was trimmed by 2 bases and V by 2 bases; bases with no gene match: 8. CDR3 protein: CASSVDRGMLAGANVLTF. For the CDR3, the DNA is TGTGCCAGCAGCGTCGACAGGGGGATGCTTGCTGGGGCCAACGTCCTGACTTTC. The full variable domain, its missing parts supplied by reference TRBV9 and TRBJ2-6, is DSGVTQTPKHLITATGQRVTLRCSPRSGDLSVYWYQQSLDQGLQFLIQYYNGEERAKGNILERFSAQQFPDLHSELNLSSLELGDSALYFCASSVDRGMLAGANVLTFGAGSRLTVL.

This chain links TRBV29-1 with TRBJ2-7; 7 bases agree with TRBD1. This CDR3 contains 13 residues. With V trimmed by 5 bases and J by 0 bases, 4 bases remained unmatched. Germline V CDR1 and CDR2: SQVTM, ANQGSEA. CDR3 DNA sequence: TGCAGCGTTAGGGGGCTAGGCTCCTACGAGCAGTACTTC. Its translation is CSVRGLGSYEQYF.

DNA for the CDR3: TGCGCCAGCAGCCAAGATCATGGAAGGAGCAATCAGCCCCAGCATTTT. It yields the protein CASSQDHGRSNQPQHF. This sequence joins TRBV4-1 and TRBJ1-5; D is uncertain. From germline, CDR1 is MGHRA and CDR2 YSYEKL. Trimming removed 0 bases at V and 1 base at J, with 10 bases between. The CDR3 length is 16 residues.

The sample holds a few counts of this clonotype. The J gene is TRBJ1-4, the V gene TRBV7-9; 8 bases fit TRBD1. Germline CDR1 reads SEHNR; CDR2 reads FQNEAQ (reference sequence). CDR3 length: 15 residues. V shed 5 bases and J 2 bases; nucleotides not matched to a gene: 4. CDR3 nucleotides: TGTGCCAGCAGCAAAGCAGGGGGCACTAATGAAAAACTGTTTTTT. It specifies CASSKAGGTNEKLFF.